This T cell receptor (beta chain) was retrieved from a study of naive and memory T cell subsets. A word on this clonotype: What it binds is not known.

Germline-derived CDR1 and CDR2 are SNHLY and FYNNEI. Between the trimmed V and J ends, which lost 0 bases and 5 bases, there was a span of 14 bases. This CDR3 has 16 amino acids. Study observations and caveats: Naive and memory repertoire findings lacked a ground truth for validation. From naive to CM, EM and EMRA, diversity decreased and Gini increased. Over 95% of naive TCR sequences appeared only once after error correction, unlike memory subsets. Between naive and memory subsets, TCR abundance power law exponents differed.

Both TRBC1 and TRBC2 were covered by a beta constant-region primer of two equimolar oligonucleotides. Four rounds of PCR amplified the ligated cDNA using nested alpha and beta constant-region primers plus SP2. TCRdb ran MiXCR on the UMI-ligation and nested PCR reads and lists one entry per CDR3 protein. The sample lists some 15,000 distinct CDR3 sequences; approximately 9% were seen once. The chain employs TRBV2 and TRBJ1-5, with D maybe TRBD1 (6 bases). Sequencing input: central memory CD8+ T cells from blood. This TCR derives from a human donor in good health. The CDR3 is CASSEAYRVFDQPQHF. For the CDR3, the DNA is TGTGCCAGCAGTGAAGCTTACAGGGTTTTTGATCAGCCCCAGCATTTT.